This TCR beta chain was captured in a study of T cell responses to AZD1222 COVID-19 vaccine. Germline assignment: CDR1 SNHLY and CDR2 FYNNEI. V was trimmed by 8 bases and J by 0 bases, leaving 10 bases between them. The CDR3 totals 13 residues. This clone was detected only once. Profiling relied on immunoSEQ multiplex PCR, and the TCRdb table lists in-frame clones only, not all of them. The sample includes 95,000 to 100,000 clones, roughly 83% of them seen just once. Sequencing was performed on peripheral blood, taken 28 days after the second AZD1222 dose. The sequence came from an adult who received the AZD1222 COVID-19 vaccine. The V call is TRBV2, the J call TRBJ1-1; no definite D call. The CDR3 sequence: CASRAEMNTEAFF. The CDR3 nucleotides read TGTGCCAGCCGGGCAGAAATGAACACTGAAGCTTTCTTT.